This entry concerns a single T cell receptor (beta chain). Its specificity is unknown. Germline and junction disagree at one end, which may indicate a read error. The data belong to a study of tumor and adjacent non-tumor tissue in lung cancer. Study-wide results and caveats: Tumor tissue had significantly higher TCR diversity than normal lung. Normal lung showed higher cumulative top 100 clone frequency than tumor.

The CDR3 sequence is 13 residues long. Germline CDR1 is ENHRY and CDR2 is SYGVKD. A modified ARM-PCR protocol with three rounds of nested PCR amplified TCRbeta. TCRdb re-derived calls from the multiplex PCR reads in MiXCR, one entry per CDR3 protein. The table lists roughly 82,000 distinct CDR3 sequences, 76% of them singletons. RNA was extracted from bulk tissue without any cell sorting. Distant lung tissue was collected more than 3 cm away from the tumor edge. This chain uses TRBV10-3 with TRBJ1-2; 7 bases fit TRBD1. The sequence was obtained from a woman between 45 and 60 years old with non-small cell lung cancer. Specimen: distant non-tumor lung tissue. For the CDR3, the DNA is TGTGCCATCAGTATGTCTGGGACAGATGGCTGCACCTTC. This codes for CAISMSGTDGCTF.